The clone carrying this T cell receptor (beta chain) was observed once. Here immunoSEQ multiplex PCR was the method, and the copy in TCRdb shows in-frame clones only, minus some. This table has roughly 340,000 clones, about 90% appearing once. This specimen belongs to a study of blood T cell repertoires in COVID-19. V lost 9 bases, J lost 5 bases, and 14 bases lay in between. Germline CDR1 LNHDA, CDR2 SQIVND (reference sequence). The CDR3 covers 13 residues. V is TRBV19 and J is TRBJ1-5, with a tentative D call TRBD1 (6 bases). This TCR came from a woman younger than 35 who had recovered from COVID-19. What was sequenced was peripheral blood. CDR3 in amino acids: CASDDRLDQPQHF. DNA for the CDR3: TGTGCCAGCGATGACAGGCTAGATCAGCCCCAGCATTTT.